This TCR beta chain appears in the sequencing data of a study of graft-versus-host responses after intestinal transplantation (dated by TCRdb to the early 2020s). As for the study more broadly: The transplants that recipients received were multivisceral, liver-intestinal, or isolated intestinal. All recipients received anti-thymocyte globulin induction followed by maintenance tacrolimus and steroids for three to four years. Graft-versus-host and host-versus-graft alloreactive T cell clones were tracked in the graft, circulation and bone marrow after intestinal transplantation using bulk TCR-beta CDR3 sequencing. To identify alloreactive clones, pre-transplant mixed lymphocyte reaction products were sequenced and then compared with unstimulated pre-transplant donor and recipient T cells. Of the roughly 23 intestinal transplant recipients enrolled in the cohort, one of whom was a retransplant, 3 patients without pretransplant specimens were excluded. Donor T cell macrochimerism was defined as a peak of at least 4% donor T cells among recipient peripheral blood mononuclear cells. Instead of going to the commercial service, samples from a few later patients were sequenced in-house on an Illumina MiSeq and processed with MiXCR.

The germline V and J ends show losses of 5 bases and 0 bases respectively, and no gene match explains 7 bases of the junction. CDR1 and CDR2 (SNHLY, FYNNEI) derive from the germline V gene. The CDR3 numbers 16 residues from cysteine through phenylalanine. Only the CDR3 portion is preserved as DNA: 48 bases, with reading frame beginning at the first base. In the paper's terms, the time point label means: cells obtained before transplantation from donor or recipient. CD3+CD4+ and CD3+CD8+ populations were FACS-sorted from unstimulated pre-transplant donor and recipient cells taken from spleen or lymph nodes. Library construction relied on the immunoSEQ multiplex PCR assay. In most patients, genomic DNA was isolated using the Qiagen DNeasy Blood and Tissue Kit and sent frozen to Adaptive Biotechnologies for TCR sequencing. For most patients, high-throughput TCR-beta CDR3 sequencing of genomic DNA was performed by Adaptive Biotechnologies. Processing in the source paper ran as follows. Adaptive's ImmunoSEQ software was the source of the TCR sequencing data for about 18 patients, while a few other patients were processed with MiXCR and VDJtools. CD4 versus CD8 sorting errors were corrected by removing sequences found in both subsets at a frequency ratio below 5:1. CDR3 nucleotide sequences shared by donor and recipient were removed because the origin of these sequences could not be assigned. Alloreactive clones required at least 2-fold expansion over unstimulated cells and minimum CFSE-low frequency of 0.002% (template counts) or 0.001% (read counts). Clones detected in sequenced pre-transplant spleen, lymph node, or MLR CFSE-low populations of the donor or recipient were defined as mappable. Cumulative frequency of alloreactive clones was calculated as a percentage of all sequences weighted by copy number. In TCRdb, the immuneACCESS table is reduced to in-frame sequences with V and J assigned. These tables do not hold every clone; where another copy was compared, an unresolved V gene accounts for under half, and the others remain unexplained. That table supplies the V and J calls and clone size; D and trimming were determined from the DNA. The sample table shows about 97,000 clones, and 85% to 95% are seen once. The top ten constitute about 0.07% of the sample.

In regard to this clone: No cognate antigen has been identified for it. Within one base of it there is no much larger clone, and no base qualities were kept.

Overall study outcomes, separate from this receptor: Peak levels of circulating GvH clones were associated with declines in HvG clones early after transplant. GvH clones turned up in recipient bone marrow, with some appearing earlier in ileal mucosa or blood, a pattern consistent with an intestinal mucosal origin. High GvH to HvG T cell clonal ratios were observed in the allografts of patients with donor T cell macrochimerism. Conclusions were limited by the relatively low number and heterogeneity of intestinal transplant patients.

The chain is made from TRBV2 and TRBJ2-3, with 8 middle bases fitting TRBD2. The TCR comes from a human donor who was the organ donor for an intestinal transplant. The input for sequencing was unstimulated CD8+ T cells sorted from spleen or lymph node cells, taken before transplant. Read as DNA, the sequence is TGTGCCAGCAGTCTGGGACTAGGATCTAGCACAGATACGCAGTATTTT. It translates as CASSLGLGSSTDTQYF.